The sequence of this T cell receptor (beta chain) was determined in a study of OX40 agonist ivuxolimab in advanced cancers. Overall study context: Ivuxolimab, an agonist antibody against OX40 (CD134), was given to patients. A diagnosis of hepatocellular carcinoma, melanoma, renal cell or head and neck cancer was present in dose-escalation patients.

The CDR3 has 14 amino acids. Germline-derived CDR1 and CDR2 are SGHDT and YYEEEE. V was clipped by 3 bases and J by 7 bases, with 13 bases between them. Libraries were prepared by immunoSEQ multiplex PCR; TCRdb keeps only in-frame clonotypes and omits some of them. The repertoire holds about 76,000 clones, with nearly 85% as singletons. The chain combines TRBV5-6 with TRBJ1-4; D not certain. This clonotype was obtained from an adult with an advanced solid tumor such as melanoma, head and neck, liver or kidney cancer. This sample comprised CD4+ or CD8+ T cells sorted from blood, obtained in a trial of the OX40 agonist ivuxolimab. The CDR3 bases are TGTGCCAGCAGCTCGACTACCGAAGGTGAAAAACTGTTTTTT. Translation: CASSSTTEGEKLFF. Together with reference TRBV5-6 and TRBJ1-4, the CDR3 gives the full variable domain: DAGVTQSPTHLIKTRGQQVTLRCSPKSGHDTVSWYQQALGQGPQFIFQYYEEEERQRGNFPDRFSGHQFPNYSSELNVNALLLGDSALYLCASSSTTEGEKLFFGSGTQLSVL.